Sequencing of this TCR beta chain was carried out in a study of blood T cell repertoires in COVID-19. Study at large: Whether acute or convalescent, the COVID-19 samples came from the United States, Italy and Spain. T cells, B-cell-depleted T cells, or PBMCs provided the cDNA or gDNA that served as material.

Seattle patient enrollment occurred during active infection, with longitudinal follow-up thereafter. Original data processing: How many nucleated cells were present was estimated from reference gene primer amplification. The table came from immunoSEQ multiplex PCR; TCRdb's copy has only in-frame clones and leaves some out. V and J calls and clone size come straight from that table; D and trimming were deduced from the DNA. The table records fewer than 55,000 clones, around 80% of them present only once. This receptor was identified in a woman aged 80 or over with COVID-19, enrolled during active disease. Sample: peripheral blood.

In DNA form, the CDR3 reads TGTGCCAGCTCACCTAGGGAGTCTGGGGCCAACGTCCTGACTTTC. This encodes CASSPRESGANVLTF. The V and J genes are TRBV18 and TRBJ2-6; D is perhaps TRBD2 (5 bases). V was pared by 3 bases and J by 1 base, with 7 bases between. The CDR3 has 15 amino acids. The germline V gene encodes CDR1 KGHSH and CDR2 LQKENI.